A selection of T cell receptor beta chains follows, all from one sample in a study of siplizumab effects on memory and regulatory T cells. The assay was immunoSEQ multiplex PCR, and TCRdb's table has in-frame clones only and misses some. The data show 99,000 or so clones, 93% seen once. The sequencing input was Tregs sorted from blood. The receptor set was obtained from a human donor in good health. CDR3s include the opening cysteine and the closing phenylalanine or tryptophan. A D gene is named only where the DNA matches it firmly. Size values are once, few and many counts, or a class for expanded clones, and some rows have none.

v_gene	j_gene	d_gene	abundance	CDR3nt	CDR3aa
TRBV9	TRBJ1-1	-	-	TGTGCCAGCAGCCCCCGGGCAGACCCTTTGGGCACTGAAGCTTTCTTT	CASSPRADPLGTEAFF
TRBV2	TRBJ2-5	-	once	TGTGCCAGCAGTGAACTCGCCAACCAAGAGACCCAGTACTTC	CASSELANQETQYF
TRBV13	TRBJ1-1	TRBD1	-	TGTGCCAGCAGCTTAGATCCGACAGGGACGATTCACACTGAAGCTTTCTTT	CASSLDPTGTIHTEAFF
TRBV5-1	TRBJ1-4	-	-	TGCGCCAGCAGCCCGGTGACAGCTTCGAGGGAAAAACTGTTTTTT	CASSPVTASREKLFF
TRBV10-1	TRBJ1-1	-	few	TGCGCCAGCAGTCGGGGCGGGATGAACACTGAAGCTTTCTTT	CASSRGGMNTEAFF
TRBV19	TRBJ2-5	-	-	TGTGCCAGTAGAGAGACAGGAAGACAAGAGACCCAGTACTTC	CASRETGRQETQYF
TRBV6-5	TRBJ1-5	-	-	TGTGCCAGCAGGGACGGTCTGCAGCAGCCCCAGCATTTT	CASRDGLQQPQHF
TRBV5-1	TRBJ1-2	-	-	TGCGCCAGCAGCCCGACCGCGGACCGTCCCCTCGGCTACACCTTC	CASSPTADRPLGYTF
TRBV6-1	TRBJ2-7	TRBD1	-	TGTGCCAGCAGAAAGACAGGGCCTTTGTCAGACGAGCAGTACTTC	CASRKTGPLSDEQYF
TRBV6-6	TRBJ1-2	-	-	TGTGCCAGCAGTCCCGCGTCCAACTATGGCTACACCTTC	CASSPASNYGYTF
TRBV27	TRBJ1-6	-	few	TGTGCCAGCAGGATCGTCTATAATTCACCCCTCCACTTT	CASRIVYNSPLHF
TRBV11-2	TRBJ1-4	TRBD1	-	TGTGCCAGCAGAGAGACAGGGGCGGGGGAAAAACTGTTTTTT	CASRETGAGEKLFF
TRBV6-6	TRBJ2-5	-	-	TGTGCCAGCAGTTACCCAGACGGGACCCAGTACTTC	CASSYPDGTQYF
TRBV5-1	TRBJ2-1	TRBD2	once	TGCGCCAGCTCGGGACTAGCGGCATACAATGAGCAGTTCTTC	CASSGLAAYNEQFF
TRBV19	TRBJ1-5	-	few	TGTGCCAGTAGTCCCCAACAGATACGGGTCAACCGGGGAAATCAGCCCCAGCATTTT	CASSPQQIRVNRGNQPQHF
TRBV19	TRBJ2-1	TRBD1	-	TGTGCCAGTATCCCCGCGACAGGGGCCTCCTACAATGAGCAGTTCTTC	CASIPATGASYNEQFF
TRBV6-6	TRBJ1-1	TRBD1	-	TGTGCCAGCAGGAGCGGGACAGGGAGAACTGAAGCTTTCTTT	CASRSGTGRTEAFF
TRBV11-2	TRBJ2-1	-	-	TGTGCCAGCAGCTTAGGAGGGCCCGACAATGAGCAGTTCTTC	CASSLGGPDNEQFF
TRBV14	TRBJ2-7	-	-	TGTGCCAGCAGCCAAGATTTATTTGACAGAGCCGTGGCAGAGCAGTACTTC	CASSQDLFDRAVAEQYF
TRBV20-1	TRBJ2-7	-	once	TGCAGTGCTAGGGGTGGCTACGAGCAGTACTTC	CSARGGYEQYF
TRBV5-1	TRBJ2-1	-	-	TGCGCCAGCAGCCGCCAACGGGGGCCCCCCTACAATGAGCAGTTCTTC	CASSRQRGPPYNEQFF
TRBV9	TRBJ2-7	TRBD1	-	TGTGCCAGCAGCCCATGGGACAGGGGGCGGAGGGAGCAGTACTTC	CASSPWDRGRREQYF
TRBV7-8	TRBJ2-2	-	-	TGTGCCAGCAGCTCACAGGGAAACACCGGGGAGCTGTTTTTT	CASSSQGNTGELFF
TRBV29-1	TRBJ1-3	TRBD1	-	TGCAGCGTCGCACAGGGGCTGGAGGGAAACACCATATATTTT	CSVAQGLEGNTIYF
TRBV7-8	TRBJ1-4	-	-	TGTGCCAGCAGCTTAGTGGAGGAAAAACTGTTTTTT	CASSLVEEKLFF
TRBV1	TRBJ2-1	-	-	TGCACCAGCAGCCACGCCGGACAGGAGAACAATGAGCAGTTCTTC	CTSSHAGQENNEQFF
TRBV28	TRBJ1-2	-	-	TGTGCCAGCAGTTCGCTCGACCCTCGGGGTCATGGCTACACCTTC	CASSSLDPRGHGYTF
TRBV11-3	TRBJ2-5	-	-	TGTGCCAGCAGCTTGCACGGACTGGGGCAAGAGACCCAGTACTTC	CASSLHGLGQETQYF
TRBV7-6	TRBJ2-4	TRBD1	-	TGTGCCAGCAGCCCACAGGGGGCTACCAAAAACATTCAGTACTTC	CASSPQGATKNIQYF
TRBV5-1	TRBJ2-3	-	-	TGCGCCAGCAGCGTCAGCGGACGCACAGATACGCAGTATTTT	CASSVSGRTDTQYF
TRBV6-5	TRBJ2-1	-	-	TGTGCCAGCAGTTACTCCTCCTACAATGAGCAGTTCTTC	CASSYSSYNEQFF
TRBV11-2	TRBJ2-1	-	-	TGTGCCAGCAGCTCCCTGACTAGACCCTACAATGAGCAGTTCTTC	CASSSLTRPYNEQFF
TRBV5-1	TRBJ1-2	-	-	TGCGCCAGCGCTCCCCCCATGACTTATGGCTACACCTTC	CASAPPMTYGYTF
TRBV19	TRBJ2-3	-	-	TGTGCCAGTAGTATAAGCGTGGCAGGTTCAGATACGCAGTATTTT	CASSISVAGSDTQYF
TRBV9	TRBJ2-1	TRBD2	-	TGTGCCAGCAGCCCCCGGGGGGGCAGGTACAATGAGCAGTTCTTC	CASSPRGGRYNEQFF
TRBV27	TRBJ1-2	-	once	TGTGCCAGCAGTCTGTCGAGCGGATATGGCTACACCTTC	CASSLSSGYGYTF
TRBV27	TRBJ1-2	-	-	TGTGCCAGCCGTCGGGCGATTAGCGTAGGAGGATCTAACTATGGCTACACCTTC	CASRRAISVGGSNYGYTF
TRBV7-3	TRBJ2-2	TRBD1	-	TGTGCCAGCAGCTTCGGGACAGGGTTTCCCGGGGAGCTGTTTTTT	CASSFGTGFPGELFF
TRBV7-3	TRBJ1-5	-	-	TGTGCCAGCAGCTTAACAGGGAATCGGCCCCAGCATTTT	CASSLTGNRPQHF
TRBV19	TRBJ2-7	TRBD1	-	TGTGCCAGTACCTTCACCGGGACAGGGGACGAGCAGTACTTC	CASTFTGTGDEQYF
TRBV27	TRBJ2-7	TRBD2	-	TGTGCCAGCAGTTTGGCGGGACTAGCGATCTACGAGCAGTACTTC	CASSLAGLAIYEQYF
TRBV19	TRBJ2-3	-	-	TGTGCCAGTAGTATACGGACACCATGGGGAGTAAATACGCAGTATTTT	CASSIRTPWGVNTQYF
TRBV15	TRBJ1-5	-	once	TGTGCCACCAGCTTATACAGGGTCGGGCCCCAGCATTTT	CATSLYRVGPQHF
TRBV5-5	TRBJ1-2	-	-	TGTGCCAGCAGCTCCTCTGGGACATACTATGGCTACACCTTC	CASSSSGTYYGYTF
TRBV7-2	TRBJ2-7	TRBD2	-	TGTGCCAGCAGCTTACTAGCGGGAGGCAACGAGCAGTACTTC	CASSLLAGGNEQYF
TRBV6-5	TRBJ1-1	-	-	TGTGCCAGCAGTTACTCGACGGCTTGGGGTACTGAAGCTTTCTTT	CASSYSTAWGTEAFF
TRBV5-4	TRBJ2-3	-	once	TGTGCCAGCAGCTTGTCCCCTTCGGATACGCAGTATTTT	CASSLSPSDTQYF
TRBV6-5	TRBJ1-1	TRBD1	-	TGTGCCAGCAGTTATCAGGGGGTTATGAACACTGAAGCTTTCTTT	CASSYQGVMNTEAFF
TRBV4-1	TRBJ2-6	TRBD1	-	TGCGCCAGCAGCCAAGGCGGGACAGGGGGCATTTTTGGGGCCAACGTCCTGACTTTC	CASSQGGTGGIFGANVLTF
TRBV6-5	TRBJ1-2	-	-	TGTGCCAGCAGTGCCGGGGGGCGGCTTTTGGTTGGCTACACCTTC	CASSAGGRLLVGYTF
TRBV18	TRBJ2-4	TRBD1	-	TGTGCCAGCTCACCACTCACGGCCCAGGGGGTAGCCAAAAACATTCAGTACTTC	CASSPLTAQGVAKNIQYF